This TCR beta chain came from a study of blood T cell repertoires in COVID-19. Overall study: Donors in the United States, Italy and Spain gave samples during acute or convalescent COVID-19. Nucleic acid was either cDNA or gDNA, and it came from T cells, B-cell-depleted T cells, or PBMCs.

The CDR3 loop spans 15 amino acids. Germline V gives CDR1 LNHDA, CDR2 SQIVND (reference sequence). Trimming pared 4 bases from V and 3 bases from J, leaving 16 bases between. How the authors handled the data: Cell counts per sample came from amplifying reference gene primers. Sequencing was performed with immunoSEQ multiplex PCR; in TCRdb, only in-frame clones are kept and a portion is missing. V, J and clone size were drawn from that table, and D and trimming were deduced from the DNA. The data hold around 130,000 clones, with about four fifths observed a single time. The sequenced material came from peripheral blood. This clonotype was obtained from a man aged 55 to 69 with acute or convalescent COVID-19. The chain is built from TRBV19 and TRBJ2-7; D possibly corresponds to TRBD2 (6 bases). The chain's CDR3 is CASSKAQEGYYEQYF. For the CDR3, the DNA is TGTGCCAGTAGTAAGGCCCAGGAGGGGTACTACGAGCAGTACTTC.